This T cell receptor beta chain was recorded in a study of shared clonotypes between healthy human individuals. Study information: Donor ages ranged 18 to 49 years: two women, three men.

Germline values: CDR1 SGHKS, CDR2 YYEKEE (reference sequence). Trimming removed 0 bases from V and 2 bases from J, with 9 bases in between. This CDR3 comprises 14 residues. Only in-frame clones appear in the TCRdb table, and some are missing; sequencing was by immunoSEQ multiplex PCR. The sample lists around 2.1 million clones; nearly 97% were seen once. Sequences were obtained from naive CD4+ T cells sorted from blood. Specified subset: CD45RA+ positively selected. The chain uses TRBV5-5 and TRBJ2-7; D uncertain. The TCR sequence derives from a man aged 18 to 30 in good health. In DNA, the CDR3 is TGTGCCAGCAGCTTGGAAGGGATTACCTACGAGCAGTACTTC. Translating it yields CASSLEGITYEQYF.